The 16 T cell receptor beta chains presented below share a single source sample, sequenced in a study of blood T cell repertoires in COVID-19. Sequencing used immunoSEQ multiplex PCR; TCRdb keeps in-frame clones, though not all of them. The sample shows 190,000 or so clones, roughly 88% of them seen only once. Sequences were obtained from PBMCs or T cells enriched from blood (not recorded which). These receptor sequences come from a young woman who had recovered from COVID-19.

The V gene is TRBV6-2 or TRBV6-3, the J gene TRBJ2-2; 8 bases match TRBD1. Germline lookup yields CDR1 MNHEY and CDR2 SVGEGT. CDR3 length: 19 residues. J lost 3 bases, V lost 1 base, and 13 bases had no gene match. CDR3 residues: CASSYLVQGGTGHTGELFF. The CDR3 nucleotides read TGTGCCAGCAGTTACTTAGTACAAGGAGGGACAGGTCACACCGGGGAGCTGTTTTTT.

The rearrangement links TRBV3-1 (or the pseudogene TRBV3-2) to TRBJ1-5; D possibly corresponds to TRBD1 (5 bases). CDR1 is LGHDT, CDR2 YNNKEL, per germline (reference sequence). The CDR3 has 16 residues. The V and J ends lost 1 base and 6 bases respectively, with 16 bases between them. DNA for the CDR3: TGTGCCAGCAGCCAAGGATTCTCGGGGGAGGGTCAGCCCCAGCATTTT. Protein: CASSQGFSGEGQPQHF.

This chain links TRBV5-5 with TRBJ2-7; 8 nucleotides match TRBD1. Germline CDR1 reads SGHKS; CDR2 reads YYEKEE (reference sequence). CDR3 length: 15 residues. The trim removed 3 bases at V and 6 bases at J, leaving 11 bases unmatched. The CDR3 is CASSWEDRASLEQYF. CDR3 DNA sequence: TGTGCCAGCAGCTGGGAGGACAGGGCTTCCCTCGAGCAGTACTTC. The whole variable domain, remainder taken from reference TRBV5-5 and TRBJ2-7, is DAGVTQSPTHLIKTRGQQVTLRCSPISGHKSVSWYQQVLGQGPQFIFQYYEKEERGRGNFPDRFSARQFPNYSSELNVNALLLGDSALYLCASSWEDRASLEQYFGPGTRLTVT.

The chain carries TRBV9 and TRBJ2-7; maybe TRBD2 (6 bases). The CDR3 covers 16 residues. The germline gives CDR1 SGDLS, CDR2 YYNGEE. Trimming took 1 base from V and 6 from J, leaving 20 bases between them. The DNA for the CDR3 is TGTGCCAGCAGCGTACAAGGACTAACCGGGGAGGCCGAGCAGTACTTC. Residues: CASSVQGLTGEAEQYF.

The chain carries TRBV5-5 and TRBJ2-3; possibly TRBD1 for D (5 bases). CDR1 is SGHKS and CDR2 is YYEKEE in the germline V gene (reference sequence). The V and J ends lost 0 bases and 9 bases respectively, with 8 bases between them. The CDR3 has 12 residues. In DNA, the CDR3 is TGTGCCAGCAGCTTGGGACAGAACACGCAGTATTTT. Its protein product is CASSLGQNTQYF.

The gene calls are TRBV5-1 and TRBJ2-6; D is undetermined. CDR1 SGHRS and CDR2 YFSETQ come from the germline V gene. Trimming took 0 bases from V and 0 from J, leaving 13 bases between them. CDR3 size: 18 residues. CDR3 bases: TGCGCCAGCAGCTTGGGGTGGGCCAGCAGCTCTGGGGCCAACGTCCTGACTTTC. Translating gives CASSLGWASSSGANVLTF.

CDR3 nucleotide sequence: TGTGCCAGCAGCGTAGATCGAGGGGGCTACTCTGGAAACACCATATATTTT. Its translation is CASSVDRGGYSGNTIYF. The rearrangement joins TRBV9 to TRBJ1-3, with 7 bases fitting TRBD1. V lost 0 bases and J lost 0; bases outside the gene matches: 6. Germline V gives CDR1 SGDLS, CDR2 YYNGEE. This CDR3 comprises 17 residues. The full variable domain, with the rest looked up from reference TRBV9 and TRBJ1-3, is DSGVTQTPKHLITATGQRVTLRCSPRSGDLSVYWYQQSLDQGLQFLIQYYNGEERAKGNILERFSAQQFPDLHSELNLSSLELGDSALYFCASSVDRGGYSGNTIYFGEGSWLTVV.

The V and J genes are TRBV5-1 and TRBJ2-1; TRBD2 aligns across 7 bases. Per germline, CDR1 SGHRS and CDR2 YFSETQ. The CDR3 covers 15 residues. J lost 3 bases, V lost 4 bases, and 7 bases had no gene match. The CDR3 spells CASSQGTTVYNEQFF. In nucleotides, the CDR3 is TGCGCCAGCAGCCAAGGGACTACCGTCTACAATGAGCAGTTCTTC.

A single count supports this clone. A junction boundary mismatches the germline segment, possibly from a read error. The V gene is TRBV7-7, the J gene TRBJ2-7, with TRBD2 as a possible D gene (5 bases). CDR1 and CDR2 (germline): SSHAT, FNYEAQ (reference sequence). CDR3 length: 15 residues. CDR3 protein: CASSSNLGRSHEQYF. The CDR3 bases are TGTGCTAGCAGCTCCAACCTGGGGAGAAGTCACGAGCAGTACTTC.

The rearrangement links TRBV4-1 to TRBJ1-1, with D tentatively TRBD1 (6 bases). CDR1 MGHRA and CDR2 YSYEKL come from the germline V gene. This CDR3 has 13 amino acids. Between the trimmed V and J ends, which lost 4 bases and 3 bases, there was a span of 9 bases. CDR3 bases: TGCGCCAGCAGCCGAAACAGGGACACTGAAGCTTTCTTT. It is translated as CASSRNRDTEAFF.

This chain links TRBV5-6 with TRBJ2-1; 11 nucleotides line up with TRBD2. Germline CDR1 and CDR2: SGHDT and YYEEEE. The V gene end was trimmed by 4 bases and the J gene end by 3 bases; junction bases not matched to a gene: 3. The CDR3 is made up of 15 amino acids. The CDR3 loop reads CASSLAGGFYNEQFF. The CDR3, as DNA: TGTGCCAGCAGCCTAGCGGGAGGATTCTACAATGAGCAGTTCTTC.

CDR3 amino acids: CASSLGAGGENEQYF. The CDR3 nucleotides are TGTGCCAGCAGCCTCGGAGCGGGAGGCGAGAACGAGCAGTACTTC. The chain links TRBV5-4 to TRBJ2-7; 9 bases fit TRBD2. CDR3 length: 15 amino acids. J gave up 5 bases and V 4 bases, and 10 bases lay outside the gene matches. Germline CDR1 is SGHNT and CDR2 is YYREEE (reference sequence).

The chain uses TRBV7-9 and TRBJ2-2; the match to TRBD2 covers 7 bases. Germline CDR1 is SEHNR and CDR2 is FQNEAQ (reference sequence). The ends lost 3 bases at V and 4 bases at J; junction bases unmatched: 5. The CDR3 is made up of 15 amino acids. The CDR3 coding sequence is TGTGCCAGCAGCTTCTCTAGCGGTGGCACCGGGGAGCTGTTTTTT. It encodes CASSFSSGGTGELFF.

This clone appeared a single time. Here the CDR3 DNA reads TGTGCCAGCAGCCTGGGGGGAGGACAGGGGGAATACAATGAGCAGTTCTTC. Protein sequence: CASSLGGGQGEYNEQFF. This rearrangement joins TRBV4-2 to TRBJ2-1; the match to TRBD1 covers 10 bases. V dropped 4 bases and J dropped 4; count of bases not matched to a gene: 10. The CDR3 extends over 17 amino acids. Germline CDR1 reads LGHNA; CDR2 reads YNFKEQ.

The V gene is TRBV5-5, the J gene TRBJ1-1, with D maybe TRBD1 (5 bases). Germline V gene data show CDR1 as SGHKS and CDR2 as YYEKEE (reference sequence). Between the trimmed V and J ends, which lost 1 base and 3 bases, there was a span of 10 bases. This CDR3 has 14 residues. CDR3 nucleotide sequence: TGTGCCAGCAGCTTGTTTGGGGGGGACACTGAAGCTTTCTTT. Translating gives CASSLFGGDTEAFF.

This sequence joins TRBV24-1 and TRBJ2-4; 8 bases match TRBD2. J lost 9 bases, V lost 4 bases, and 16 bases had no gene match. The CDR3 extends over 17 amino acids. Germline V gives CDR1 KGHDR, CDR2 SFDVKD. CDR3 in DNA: TGTGCCACCAGTGACCAAAAAATCGGACGGGAGGGAGGCATTCAGTACTTC. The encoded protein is CATSDQKIGREGGIQYF.